This is a list of T cell receptor beta chains from one sample in a study of blood T cell repertoires in COVID-19. Profiled with immunoSEQ multiplex PCR; TCRdb holds only in-frame clones, not every one. The sample lists about 200,000 clones, roughly 88% occurring once. The sequencing sample was made of peripheral blood. The receptors derive from a man in his fifties with COVID-19, enrolled during active disease. CDR3s include the opening cysteine and the closing phenylalanine or tryptophan. A D gene is named only where the DNA matches it firmly. The size entry is marked missing in some rows and otherwise reads once, few, many or a size class.

TRBJ1-4,NA,TRBV18,TRBD1,TGTGCCAGCTCACCGCAGGGGGCGGCTAATGAAAAACTGTTTTTT,CASSPQGAANEKLFF
TRBJ2-7,NA,TRBV7-9,TRBD1,TGTGCCAGCAGCTTAGGGACAGGGGAATACGAGCAGTACTTC,CASSLGTGEYEQYF
TRBJ2-3,once,TRBV27,NA,TGTGCCAGCAGTTTGGAGACTAGCACAGATACGCAGTATTTT,CASSLETSTDTQYF
TRBJ2-7,NA,TRBV15,TRBD2,TGTGCCACCAGCAGAGATCGCGGGGGTCTGAATTACGAGCAGTACTTC,CATSRDRGGLNYEQYF
TRBJ2-7,NA,TRBV4-3,NA,TGCGCCAGCAGCCAAGAGGTCAGCTACGAGCAGTACTTC,CASSQEVSYEQYF
TRBJ2-1,NA,TRBV5-1,TRBD2,TGCGCCAGCAGCTCGACTAGCGGCTCCTACAATGAGCAGTTCTTC,CASSSTSGSYNEQFF
TRBJ2-1,NA,TRBV5-1,NA,TGCGCCAGCTCCCAGGACCTCAAACAGGGATATGAGCAGTTCTTC,CASSQDLKQGYEQFF
TRBJ2-1,NA,TRBV7-3,TRBD2,TGTGCCAGCGCGGTGGGACTAGCGGGGTACAATGAGCAGTTCTTC,CASAVGLAGYNEQFF
TRBJ2-5,NA,TRBV5-1,TRBD1,TGCGCCAGCAGCTTGGCGGGTACAGGGGAAGAGACCCAGTACTTC,CASSLAGTGEETQYF
TRBJ2-7,NA,TRBV6-5,NA,TGTGCCAGCAGGAACCACGTCGGGAACGAGCAGTACTTC,CASRNHVGNEQYF
TRBJ2-1,NA,TRBV5-8,TRBD2,TGTGCCAGCAGCTTGGGGGGACTAGCGGGACACCACAATGAGCAGTTCTTC,CASSLGGLAGHHNEQFF
TRBJ2-5,NA,TRBV13,TRBD2,TGTGCCAGCAGCTTACGAGCGGGAGGATCAGAGACCCAGTACTTC,CASSLRAGGSETQYF
TRBJ1-2,once,TRBV15,TRBD1,TGTGCCACCAGCAGAGATCCGGGACAGCTGAGTTGGGGCTACACCTTC,CATSRDPGQLSWGYTF
TRBJ1-1,NA,TRBV2,NA,TGTGCCAGCACCGGACTGACGGTGAACACTGAAGCTTTCTTT,CASTGLTVNTEAFF
TRBJ2-7,once,TRBV5-4,TRBD2,TGTGCCAGCAGCTCCCCGGGACTAGCGGGCAACTACGAGCAGTACTTC,CASSSPGLAGNYEQYF
TRBJ1-1,NA,TRBV3-1/TRBV3-2,TRBD1,TGTGCCAGCAGCCCAGAGTGGACAGGGAACACTGAAGCTTTCTTT,CASSPEWTGNTEAFF
TRBJ1-5,NA,TRBV6-6,TRBD1,TGTGCCAGCAGTTCTAGACAGGGCATCAATCAGCCCCAGCATTTT,CASSSRQGINQPQHF
TRBJ1-3,NA,TRBV6-6,NA,TGTGCCAGCAAACCACAGGGCCACTCTGGAAACACCATATATTTT,CASKPQGHSGNTIYF
TRBJ1-3,NA,TRBV24-1,NA,TGTGCCACCGGTGACAACTCTGGAAACACCATATATTTT,CATGDNSGNTIYF
TRBJ2-4,NA,TRBV12-5,TRBD2,TGTGCTAGTGGTTCCCGACTAGCGGGAGTGAAAGGGCCAAACGTTCAGTACTTC,CASGSRLAGVKGPNVQYF
TRBJ1-5,NA,TRBV28,TRBD1,TGTGCCAGCAGTTCAGAGACAGGGGATCAGCCCCAGCATTTT,CASSSETGDQPQHF
TRBJ2-1,NA,TRBV20-1,TRBD2,TGCAGTGCTAGTACCGGGACTAGCTTTTCCAATGAGCAGTTCTTC,CSASTGTSFSNEQFF